This T cell receptor beta chain was documented in a study of T cell changes during pregnancy in multiple sclerosis. Data came from immunoSEQ multiplex PCR; TCRdb stores just in-frame clones and leaves some out. The sample records tens of thousands of clones, roughly 90% being singletons. V was shortened by 0 bases and J by 1 base, with 6 bases between the two germline ends. This CDR3 has 15 amino acids. Germline V lookup: CDR1 LGHNA, CDR2 YSLEER. This specimen was peripheral blood, taken in the third trimester of pregnancy. This TCR came from a female donor in good health, enrolled as a control in a pregnancy study. The chain carries TRBV4-3 and TRBJ2-2; the D is unclear. DNA for the CDR3: TGCGCCAGCAGCCAAGAGAAACTGAACACCGGGGAGCTGTTTTTT. This codes for CASSQEKLNTGELFF.